Included here is one TCR beta chain sequence, with context. The sample belongs to a study of OX40 agonist ivuxolimab in advanced cancers. This CDR3 spans 14 amino acids. Germline CDR1 reads SGHNT; CDR2 reads YYREEE (reference sequence). V lost 5 bases and J lost 4; bases outside the gene matches: 7. Only in-frame clones appear in the TCRdb table, and some are missing; sequencing was by immunoSEQ multiplex PCR. The table includes under 80,000 clones, more than 85% detected once. This material consisted of CD4+ or CD8+ T cells sorted from blood, taken in a trial of the OX40 agonist ivuxolimab. The receptor was derived from an adult with an advanced solid tumor such as melanoma, head and neck, liver or kidney cancer. V is TRBV5-4 and J is TRBJ2-3; the match to TRBD1 covers 7 bases. CDR3 coding DNA: TGTGCCAGCAGATCACAGGGGTGGGCAGATACGCAGTATTTT. Its protein is CASRSQGWADTQYF.